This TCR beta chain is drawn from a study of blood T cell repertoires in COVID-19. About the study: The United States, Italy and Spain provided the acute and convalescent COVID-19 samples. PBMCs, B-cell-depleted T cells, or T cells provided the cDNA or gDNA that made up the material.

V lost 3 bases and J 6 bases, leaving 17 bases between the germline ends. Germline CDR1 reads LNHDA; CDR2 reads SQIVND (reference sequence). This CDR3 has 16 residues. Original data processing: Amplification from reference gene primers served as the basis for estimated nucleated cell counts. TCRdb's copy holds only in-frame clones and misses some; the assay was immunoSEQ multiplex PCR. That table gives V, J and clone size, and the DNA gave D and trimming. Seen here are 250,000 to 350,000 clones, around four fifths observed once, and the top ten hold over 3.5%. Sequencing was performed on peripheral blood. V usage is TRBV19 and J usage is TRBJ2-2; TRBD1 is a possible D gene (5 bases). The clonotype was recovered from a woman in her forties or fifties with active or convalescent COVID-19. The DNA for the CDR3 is TGTGCCAGTAGTATTCAGGGTAGACTTGCCCCCGGGGAGCTGTTTTTT. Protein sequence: CASSIQGRLAPGELFF.